Included here is one TCR beta chain sequence, with context. As yet, its antigen is unknown. The data are from a study of T cell responses to AZD1222 COVID-19 vaccine. Regarding the study as a whole: The sample set comprised mostly white British donors with more females, and clonal diversity was possibly underestimated.

V lost 2 bases and J lost 4; bases outside the gene matches: 7. This CDR3 has 15 amino acids. Germline assignment: CDR1 SGHNT and CDR2 YYREEE (reference sequence). Assay: immunoSEQ multiplex PCR; the TCRdb copy retains only in-frame clones and omits some. This sample has roughly 93,000 clones, with around 85% found just once. The genes are TRBV5-4 and TRBJ1-2, with 8 bases identical to TRBD1. The receptor was isolated from an adult in good health. The material was peripheral blood, obtained on day 0 of AZD1222 vaccination. CDR3 amino acids: CASSLTTGVSYGYTF. As DNA, the CDR3 is TGTGCCAGCAGCTTAACGACAGGGGTGAGCTATGGCTACACCTTC.